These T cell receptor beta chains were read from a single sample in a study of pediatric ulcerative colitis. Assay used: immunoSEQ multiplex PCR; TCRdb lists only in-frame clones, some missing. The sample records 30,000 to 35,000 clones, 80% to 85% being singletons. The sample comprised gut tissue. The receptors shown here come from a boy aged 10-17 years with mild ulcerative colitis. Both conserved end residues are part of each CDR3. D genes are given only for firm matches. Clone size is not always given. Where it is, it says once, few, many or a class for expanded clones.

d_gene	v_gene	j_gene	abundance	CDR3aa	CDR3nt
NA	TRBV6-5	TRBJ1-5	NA	CASSQGDDQPQHF	TGTGCCAGCAGTCAGGGAGATGATCAGCCCCAGCATTTT
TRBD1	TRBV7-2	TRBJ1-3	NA	CASSLLGQGENTIYF	TGTGCCAGCAGCTTACTCGGACAGGGTGAAAACACCATATATTTT
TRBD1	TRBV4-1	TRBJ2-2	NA	CASSGQNRGTTGELFF	TGCGCCAGCAGCGGGCAGAACAGGGGCACGACCGGGGAGCTGTTTTTT
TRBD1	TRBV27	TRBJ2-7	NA	CASSPGTASYEQYF	TGTGCCAGCAGTCCCGGGACAGCATCCTACGAGCAGTACTTC
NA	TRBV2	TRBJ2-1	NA	CASSLSNEQFF	TGTGCCAGCTCATTAAGCAATGAGCAGTTCTTC
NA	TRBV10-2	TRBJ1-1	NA	CASSLSPDGEAFF	TGCGCCAGCAGTCTATCCCCCGACGGTGAAGCTTTCTTT
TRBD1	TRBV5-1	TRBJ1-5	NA	CASSPGTGGGNQPQHF	TGCGCCAGCAGCCCCGGGACAGGGGGTGGCAATCAGCCCCAGCATTTT
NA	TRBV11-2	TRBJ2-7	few	CASSFTGEQYF	TGTGCCAGCAGCTTCACGGGTGAGCAGTACTTC
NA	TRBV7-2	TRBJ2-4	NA	CASSPQGSRNIQYF	TGTGCCAGCAGCCCACAGGGAAGTAGAAACATTCAGTACTTC
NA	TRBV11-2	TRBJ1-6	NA	CASSSGPVGVRNSPLHF	TGTGCCAGCAGCTCAGGCCCAGTCGGGGTCAGAAATTCACCCCTCCACTTT
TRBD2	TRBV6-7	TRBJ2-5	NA	CASSYSNFETGLAGRRGETQYF	TGTGCCAGCAGTTACTCGAACTTCGAGACCGGACTAGCGGGACGAAGGGGAGAGACCCAGTACTTC
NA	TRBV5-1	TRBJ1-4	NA	CASRGDSNNEKLFF	TGCGCCAGCAGGGGAGACAGCAATAATGAAAAACTGTTTTTT
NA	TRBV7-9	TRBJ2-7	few	CATAAGNSYEQYF	TGTGCCACCGCGGCCGGTAACTCCTACGAGCAGTACTTC
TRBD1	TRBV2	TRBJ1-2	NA	CASSETGDLPYGYTF	TGTGCCAGCAGCGAAACAGGGGACCTTCCCTATGGCTACACCTTC
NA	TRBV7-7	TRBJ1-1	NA	CASSRQENTEAFF	TGTGCCAGCAGCCGACAGGAGAACACTGAAGCTTTCTTT
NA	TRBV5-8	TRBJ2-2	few	CASSLDRNTGELFF	TGTGCCAGCAGCTTGGACAGAAACACCGGGGAGCTGTTTTTT
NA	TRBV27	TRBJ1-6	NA	CASSFPDSPLHF	TGTGCCAGCAGTTTCCCAGATTCACCCCTCCACTTT
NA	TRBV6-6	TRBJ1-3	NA	CASSSTGVAGNTIYF	TGTGCCAGCAGTTCCACCGGGGTTGCTGGAAACACCATATATTTT
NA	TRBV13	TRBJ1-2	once	CASSLGLGEWDGYTF	TGTGCCAGCAGCTTAGGTTTAGGGGAGTGGGATGGCTACACCTTC
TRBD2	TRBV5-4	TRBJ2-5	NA	CASSSGLAEETQYF	TGTGCCAGCAGCTCGGGACTAGCAGAGGAGACCCAGTACTTC
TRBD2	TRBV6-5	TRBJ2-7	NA	CASSWSSGGVSYEQYF	TGTGCCAGCAGTTGGTCTAGCGGGGGGGTGTCCTACGAGCAGTACTTC
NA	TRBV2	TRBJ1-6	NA	CASSEGSPLHF	TGTGCCAGCAGTGAAGGTTCACCCCTCCACTTT
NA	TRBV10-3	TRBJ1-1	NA	CAISVAPGGYTEAFF	TGTGCCATCAGTGTCGCTCCGGGGGGCTATACTGAAGCTTTCTTT
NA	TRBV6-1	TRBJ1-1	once	CASSADPLGNTEAFF	TGTGCCAGCAGTGCGGACCCCCTGGGGAACACTGAAGCTTTCTTT
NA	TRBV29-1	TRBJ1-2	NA	CSVVDRSYGYTF	TGCAGCGTTGTCGACAGGAGCTATGGCTACACCTTC
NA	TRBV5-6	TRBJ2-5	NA	CASSLRGRAQETQYF	TGTGCCAGCAGCTTACGGGGGCGGGCCCAAGAGACCCAGTACTTC
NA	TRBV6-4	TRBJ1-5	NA	CASSVLRRSSNQPQHF	TGTGCCAGCAGTGTACTACGTAGAAGTAGCAATCAGCCCCAGCATTTT
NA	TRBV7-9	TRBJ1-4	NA	CASSRGLNEKLFF	TGTGCCAGCAGCCGGGGCTTAAATGAAAAACTGTTTTTT
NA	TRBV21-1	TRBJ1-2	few	CASSNGSTNENYGYTF	TGTGCCAGCAGCAATGGTTCGACAAACGAAAACTATGGCTACACCTTC
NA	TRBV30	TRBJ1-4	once	CAWSLAPTPRTNEKLFF	TGTGCCTGGAGTTTAGCCCCTACGCCGAGGACTAATGAAAAACTGTTTTTT
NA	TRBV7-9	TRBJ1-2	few	CASSLDAAGYTF	TGTGCCAGCAGCTTAGACGCGGCAGGCTACACCTTC
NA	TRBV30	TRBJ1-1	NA	CAWSFPGVGTEAFF	TGTGCCTGGAGTTTTCCAGGGGTGGGCACTGAAGCTTTCTTT
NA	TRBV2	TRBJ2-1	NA	CASLNGPGSSYNEQFF	TGTGCCAGCTTGAACGGGCCGGGTAGCTCCTACAATGAGCAGTTCTTC
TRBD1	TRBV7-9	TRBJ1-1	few	CASSSTDRGPEAFF	TGTGCCAGCAGCTCAACGGACAGGGGCCCTGAAGCTTTCTTT
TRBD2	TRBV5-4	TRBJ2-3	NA	CASSSRTSGETDTQYF	TGTGCCAGCAGCTCGAGGACTAGCGGGGAAACAGATACGCAGTATTTT
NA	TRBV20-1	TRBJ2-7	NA	CSARDIYEQYF	TGCAGTGCTAGAGATATCTACGAGCAGTACTTC
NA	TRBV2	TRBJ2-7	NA	CASSEGTEGSYEQYF	TGTGCCAGCAGTGAAGGGACAGAAGGTTCCTACGAGCAGTACTTC
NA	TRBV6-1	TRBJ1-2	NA	CASSEGWGAFGYTF	TGTGCCAGCAGTGAAGGGTGGGGCGCGTTTGGCTACACCTTC
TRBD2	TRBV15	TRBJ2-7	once	CATSSLRLASHEQYF	TGTGCCACCAGCAGTCTGAGACTAGCGAGCCACGAGCAGTACTTC
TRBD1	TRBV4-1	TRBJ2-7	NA	CASSPRPGTGAYEQYF	TGCGCCAGCAGCCCCAGACCCGGGACAGGAGCCTACGAGCAGTACTTC
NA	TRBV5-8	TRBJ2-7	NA	CASSPWGNEQYF	TGTGCCAGCAGCCCCTGGGGGAACGAGCAGTACTTC
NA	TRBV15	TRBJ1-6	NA	CATSRDEVSSYNSPLHF	TGTGCCACCAGCAGAGATGAAGTGAGCTCCTATAATTCACCCCTCCACTTT
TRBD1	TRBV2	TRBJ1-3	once	CARGRGPGNTIYF	TGTGCCAGGGGCAGGGGGCCTGGAAACACCATATATTTT
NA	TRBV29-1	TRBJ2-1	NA	CSVEAAAYNEQFF	TGCAGCGTCGAAGCAGCTGCCTACAATGAGCAGTTCTTC
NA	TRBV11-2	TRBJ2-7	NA	CASSSNTSSPYEQYF	TGTGCCAGCAGCTCCAATACCTCAAGCCCCTACGAGCAGTACTTC
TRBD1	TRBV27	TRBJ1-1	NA	CASSSVGTAPSTEAFF	TGTGCCAGCAGTTCAGTCGGGACAGCCCCCAGCACTGAAGCTTTCTTT
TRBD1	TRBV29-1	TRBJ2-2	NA	CSVDRGNTGELFF	TGCAGCGTGGACAGGGGGAACACCGGGGAGCTGTTTTTT
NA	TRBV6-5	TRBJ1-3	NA	CASKNRANTIYF	TGTGCCAGCAAGAATAGGGCCAACACCATATATTTT
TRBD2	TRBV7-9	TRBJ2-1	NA	CASSALAGGSYNEQFF	TGTGCCAGCAGCGCCCTAGCGGGGGGCTCCTACAATGAGCAGTTCTTC
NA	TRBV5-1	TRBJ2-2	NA	CASSDRFTGELFF	TGCGCCAGCAGCGACAGATTTACCGGGGAGCTGTTTTTT
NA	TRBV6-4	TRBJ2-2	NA	CASRPQVGYGELFF	TGTGCCAGCAGGCCCCAGGTTGGGTATGGGGAGCTGTTTTTT
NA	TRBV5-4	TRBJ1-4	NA	CASSLAGQGEGEKLFF	TGTGCCAGCAGCTTGGCCGGTCAGGGCGAGGGGGAAAAACTGTTTTTT
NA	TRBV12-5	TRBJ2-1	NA	CASGERNEQFF	TGTGCTAGTGGTGAAAGGAATGAGCAGTTCTTC
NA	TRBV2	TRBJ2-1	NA	CASSEAPGSRGNEQFF	TGTGCCAGCAGTGAAGCCCCAGGGTCTAGGGGCAATGAGCAGTTCTTC
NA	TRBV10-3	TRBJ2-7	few	CAISESRSSYEQYF	TGTGCCATCAGTGAGTCTCGCAGCTCCTACGAGCAGTACTTC